This entry describes one T cell receptor (beta chain). Its antigen is as yet unknown. Cultured CD4+ T-cell DNA underwent Oncomine TCR Beta short-read sequencing. TCRdb reanalysed the PCR reads using MiXCR and keeps one entry per CDR3 protein. The table includes thousands of distinct CDR3 sequences, approximately 77% detected once. The V and J ends lost 0 bases and 4 bases respectively, with 6 bases between them. CDR1 is MNHNS, CDR2 SASEGT, per germline. The CDR3 totals 13 residues. Treatment specified: roughly nine-day PBMC culture with coronavirus spike peptide pools or control peptides (ViraFEST assay). The data were obtained in a study of vaccination and CD4 T cells after COVID-19. About the research overall: By nasal swab PCR, the convalescent patients were SARS-CoV-2 positive, with several mild cases and one severe.

This chain connects TRBV6-1 to TRBJ1-2, with unresolved D. This clonotype was obtained from a human donor who had recovered from COVID-19. Sample: CD4+ T cells from blood, cultured in vitro. The CDR3 sequence: CASSEAGIYGYTF. As DNA, the CDR3 is TGTGCCAGCAGTGAAGCGGGGATCTATGGCTACACCTTC.